The 20 T cell receptor beta chains below come from one sample, sequenced in a study of blood T cell repertoires in COVID-19 (dated by TCRdb to the early 2020s). Library preparation employed the immunoSEQ multiplex PCR assay. TCRdb took this table from immuneACCESS and kept in-frame rearrangements with V and J called. Such tables lack part of the clones; where checked against another copy, unresolved V genes explain under half of the gap, and the rest is unexplained. This sample is represented by 140,000 or so clones; 80% to 90% of them were singletons. The ten biggest clones cover approximately 11% of the sample. Sequenced sample: peripheral blood. The receptor source for this set is a woman older than 75 with acute or convalescent COVID-19.

The chain couples TRBV4-3 to TRBJ2-7, with 7 bases fitting TRBD1. With V trimmed by 4 bases and J by 1 base, 1 base remained unmatched. The CDR3 runs 13 residues. Per the germline V gene, CDR1 is LGHNA and CDR2 is YSLEER. CDR3 bases: TGCGCCAGCAGCCGGGGACAGTCCTACGAGCAGTACTTC. Its protein is CASSRGQSYEQYF.

The rearrangement links TRBV11-1 to TRBJ2-1, with D tentatively TRBD1 (6 bases). The germline V gene encodes CDR1 SGHAT and CDR2 FQDESV (reference sequence). The CDR3 length is 13 residues. Trimming took 3 bases from V and 5 from J, leaving 8 bases between them. The DNA for the CDR3 is TGTGCCAGCAGCTTTCACAGGGACAATGAGCAGTTCTTC. This sequence encodes CASSFHRDNEQFF. Variable domain in full (rest from reference TRBV11-1 and TRBJ2-1): EAEVAQSPRYKITEKSQAVAFWCDPISGHATLYWYRQILGQGPELLVQFQDESVVDDSQLPKDRFSAERLKGVDSTLKIQPAELGDSAMYLCASSFHRDNEQFFGPGTRLTVL.

The rearrangement uses TRBV7-6 and TRBJ1-1; D is undetermined. CDR1 is SGHVS and CDR2 is FNYEAQ in the germline V gene. This CDR3 contains 16 residues. Between the trimmed V and J ends, which lost 4 bases and 4 bases, there was a span of 19 bases. The CDR3 reads CASSSLEGLMGTEAFF. CDR3 nucleotide sequence: TGTGCCAGCAGCTCCCTAGAAGGCTTAATGGGCACTGAAGCTTTCTTT.

The chain is built from TRBV29-1 and TRBJ2-1; TRBD2 matches 10 bases. Germline V gene lookup returns CDR1 SQVTM and CDR2 ANQGSEA. Unmatched junction bases numbered 9, after V lost 7 bases and J lost 3 bases. The CDR3 is 15 residues long. The CDR3 here is CSALGGTSVYNEQFF. CDR3 bases: TGCAGCGCCCTTGGGGGGACTAGCGTCTACAATGAGCAGTTCTTC.

The genes are TRBV19 and TRBJ2-7, with 7 bases that match TRBD2. There are 13 residues in the CDR3. The V gene's germline CDR1 is LNHDA and CDR2 SQIVND (reference sequence). Unmatched junction bases numbered 4, after V lost 7 bases and J lost 1 base. The CDR3 reads CASKERGSYEQYF. The CDR3 DNA reads TGTGCCAGTAAAGAGCGGGGTTCCTACGAGCAGTACTTC.

The CDR3 reads CASSLESTIYEQYF. The CDR3 nucleotides are TGCGCCAGCAGCTTGGAATCTACTATTTACGAGCAGTACTTC. The chain joins TRBV5-1 to TRBJ2-7; no firm D call. The CDR3 is 14 amino acids. Trimming took 0 bases from V and 4 from J, leaving 11 bases between them. Germline V gene sequence: CDR1 SGHRS, CDR2 YFSETQ.

The CDR3 nucleotides are TGCGCCAGCAGCTTGGTGATTGGGCCACGAAACCAAGAGACCCAGTACTTC. Translation: CASSLVIGPRNQETQYF. This sequence joins TRBV5-1 and TRBJ2-5; D call uncertain. Trimming removed 0 bases from V and 0 bases from J, with 15 bases in between. The CDR3 consists of 17 residues. Per germline, CDR1 SGHRS and CDR2 YFSETQ.

The rearrangement uses TRBV10-1 and TRBJ1-4, with TRBD1 matching 9 bases. The CDR3 spans 16 residues. V lost 7 bases, J lost 7 bases, and 13 bases stayed unmatched. Germline V gene sequence: CDR1 WNHNN, CDR2 SYGVQD (reference sequence). As DNA, the CDR3 is TGCGCCAGCACTTCTAGAACAGGGGGCAAGACTGAAAAACTGTTTTTT. Translated, it gives CASTSRTGGKTEKLFF.

V and J are TRBV5-4 and TRBJ1-2; the D is unclear. This CDR3 is built from 12 residues. Germline V lookup: CDR1 SGHNT, CDR2 YYREEE (reference sequence). Trimming shortened V by 0 bases and J by 4 bases, and 4 bases separated the two germline ends. CDR3 nucleotides: TGTGCCAGCAGCTTGGGGGCCTATGGCTACACCTTC. This encodes CASSLGAYGYTF.

The V and J genes are TRBV7-9 and TRBJ1-1; D is perhaps TRBD1 (5 bases). Trimming shortened V by 1 base and J by 3 bases, and 6 bases separated the two germline ends. The CDR3 is made up of 13 amino acids. Germline CDR1 reads SEHNR; CDR2 reads FQNEAQ (reference sequence). The CDR3 here is CASSLGTHTEAFF. DNA of the CDR3: TGTGCCAGCAGCTTAGGGACACACACTGAAGCTTTCTTT. Full variable domain (remainder filled in from reference TRBV7-9 and TRBJ1-1): DTGVSQNPRHKITKRGQNVTFRCDPISEHNRLYWYRQTLGQGPEFLTYFQNEAQLEKSRLLSDRFSAERPKGSFSTLEIQRTEQGDSAMYLCASSLGTHTEAFFGQGTRLTVV.

J is TRBJ2-7 and V is TRBV4-2; D unclear. The CDR3 is 15 residues long. Trimming cost V 1 base and J 5 bases, with 15 bases left between them. Germline-derived CDR1 and CDR2 are LGHNA and YNFKEQ. CDR3 sequence reads: CASSQGLTDGNEQYF. DNA of the CDR3: TGTGCCAGCAGCCAAGGCCTAACAGACGGAAACGAGCAGTACTTC.

This clone was detected only a few times. The V call is TRBV11-2, the J call TRBJ1-6; D not resolved. This CDR3 is built from 13 residues. The germline gives CDR1 SGHAT, CDR2 FQNNGV. Trimming removed 3 bases from V and 7 bases from J, with 7 bases in between. CDR3 sequence reads: CASSFTGNSPLHF. The CDR3 DNA reads TGTGCCAGCAGCTTTACGGGAAATTCACCCCTCCACTTT. The full variable domain, its missing parts supplied by reference TRBV11-2 and TRBJ1-6, is EAGVAQSPRYKIIEKRQSVAFWCNPISGHATLYWYQQILGQGPKLLIQFQNNGVVDDSQLPKDRFSAERLKGVDSTLKIQPAKLEDSAVYLCASSFTGNSPLHFGNGTRLTVT.

As regards this clone: The sample holds other DNA sequences that translate to the same CDR3. This CDR3 reads CASSFSGEETQYF. The DNA of the CDR3 is TGTGCCAGCAGCTTTTCAGGGGAAGAGACCCAGTACTTC. The V and J genes are TRBV7-9 and TRBJ2-5; possibly TRBD1 for D (6 bases). The germline V and J ends were trimmed by 3 bases and 3 bases, with 8 bases remaining between them. Looked up from germline, CDR1 is SEHNR and CDR2 is FQNEAQ (reference sequence). This CDR3 is built from 13 residues.

CDR3 nucleotide sequence: TGTGCCAGCAGCTTAAAGAGTTCCTACGAGCAGTACTTC. Its translation is CASSLKSSYEQYF. This chain connects TRBV7-2 to TRBJ2-7; D unclear. The V gene's germline CDR1 is SGHTA and CDR2 FQGNSA. Trimming removed 2 bases at V and 1 base at J, with 6 bases between. The CDR3 contains 13 residues.

V usage is TRBV5-1 and J usage is TRBJ1-4; no clear D gene. This CDR3 contains 14 residues. V was pared by 0 bases and J by 3 bases, with 6 bases between. Germline CDR1 SGHRS, CDR2 YFSETQ. This CDR3 is CASSLDSPNEKLFF. The CDR3 coding sequence is TGCGCCAGCAGCTTGGACAGTCCTAATGAAAAACTGTTTTTT.

V and J are TRBV13 and TRBJ1-2, with D possibly being TRBD1 (6 bases). Trimming removed 5 bases at V and 2 bases at J, with 12 bases between. The CDR3 is 14 residues long. Germline assignment: CDR1 PRHDT and CDR2 FYEKMQ (reference sequence). CDR3 bases: TGTGCCAGCAGCGCCTCCAGGGGCAACTATGGCTACACCTTC. This codes for CASSASRGNYGYTF.

V and J are TRBV6-2 or TRBV6-3 and TRBJ2-3; 8 bases map to TRBD2. The CDR3 has 16 amino acids. Germline CDR1 and CDR2: MNHEY and SVGEGT. V lost 2 bases to trimming and J lost 0 bases; unmatched junction nucleotides: 4. The CDR3 spells CASSYRASGSTDTQYF. The DNA of the CDR3 is TGTGCCAGCAGTTACAGGGCTAGCGGGAGCACAGATACGCAGTATTTT.

The chain couples TRBV7-9 to TRBJ2-7; D is ambiguous. Trimming took 0 bases from V and 7 from J, leaving 10 bases between them. Germline loops: CDR1 SEHNR, CDR2 FQNEAQ (reference sequence). CDR3 length equals 13 residues. The DNA of the CDR3 is TGTGCCAGCAGCTTAGCGTCTGGGCTGGAGCAGTACTTC. This encodes CASSLASGLEQYF.

The J gene is TRBJ1-1, the V gene TRBV5-1; D may be TRBD1 (6 bases). The CDR3 totals 14 residues. CDR1 and CDR2 from the germline V gene are SGHRS and YFSETQ. Trimming removed 3 bases from V and 3 bases from J, with 12 bases in between. This CDR3 is CASSSGVGYTEAFF. In DNA, the CDR3 is TGCGCCAGCAGCTCAGGGGTTGGGTACACTGAAGCTTTCTTT.

This chain joins TRBV7-9 and TRBJ2-7, with D possibly matching TRBD2 (5 bases). Trimming stripped 5 bases from V and 5 bases from J, with 13 bases between. The CDR3 is made up of 13 amino acids. Germline assignment: CDR1 SEHNR and CDR2 FQNEAQ (reference sequence). CDR3 loop: CASSKITGDEQYF. CDR3 bases: TGTGCCAGCAGCAAGATAACCGGGGACGAGCAGTACTTC.